Listed below are T cell receptor beta chains from one sample, sequenced in a study of shared clonotypes between healthy human individuals. Data came from immunoSEQ multiplex PCR; TCRdb stores just in-frame clones and leaves some out. This sample has 2 million to 2.5 million clones, with about 95% found just once. Sequenced input: naive CD8+ T cells sorted from blood. These receptors were obtained from a man between 18 and 35 years old in good health. CDR3s include the opening cysteine and the closing phenylalanine or tryptophan. Each record gives: clone size, V gene, J gene, D gene, CDR3 protein, CDR3 DNA. The D gene is left open where the match is weak. Clone size is given for some rows only: seen once, a few or many times, or a class if the clone is expanded.

NA	TRBV6-5	TRBJ1-2	TRBD1	CASSYSINAGGGYTF	TGTGCCAGCAGTTACTCGATTAATGCAGGGGGTGGCTACACCTTC
once	TRBV5-4	TRBJ1-1	NA	CASSFGQGSWNTEAFF	TGTGCCAGCAGCTTCGGCCAGGGTAGTTGGAACACTGAAGCTTTCTTT
NA	TRBV19	TRBJ1-1	NA	CASSEGFMNTEAFF	TGTGCCAGTAGTGAAGGGTTCATGAACACTGAAGCTTTCTTT
NA	TRBV11-2	TRBJ2-3	TRBD1	CASSDRQGGGTDTQYF	TGTGCCAGCAGCGACCGACAGGGCGGAGGCACAGATACGCAGTATTTT
NA	TRBV6-1	TRBJ2-5	NA	CASSWIFLETQYF	TGTGCCAGCAGTTGGATTTTCTTGGAGACCCAGTACTTC
NA	TRBV18	TRBJ2-7	NA	CASSVPGYEQYF	TGTGCCAGCTCAGTACCGGGATACGAGCAGTACTTC
NA	TRBV9	TRBJ2-2	NA	CASSVEGKNTGELFF	TGTGCCAGCAGCGTTGAGGGGAAGAACACCGGGGAGCTGTTTTTT
NA	TRBV7-6	TRBJ2-1	NA	CASSHPMYNEQFF	TGTGCCAGCAGCCACCCCATGTACAATGAGCAGTTCTTC
NA	TRBV7-9	TRBJ2-3	NA	CASSLVGGSTDTQYF	TGTGCCAGCAGCTTAGTTGGGGGGTCCACAGATACGCAGTATTTT
once	TRBV28	TRBJ2-3	TRBD2	CATRLAGSADTQYF	TGTGCCACCAGACTAGCGGGATCGGCAGATACGCAGTATTTT
few	TRBV28	TRBJ1-5	NA	CASSFDNQPQHF	TGTGCCAGCAGTTTTGACAATCAGCCCCAGCATTTT
NA	TRBV6-4	TRBJ2-5	NA	CASSDGNQGRSGVETQYF	TGTGCCAGCAGTGACGGGAACCAAGGGCGTTCGGGAGTCGAGACCCAGTACTTC
NA	TRBV5-6	TRBJ2-7	TRBD2	CASGREQNSYEQYF	TGTGCCAGCGGGAGGGAGCAGAACTCCTACGAGCAGTACTTC
NA	TRBV27	TRBJ1-1	NA	CASSLSPGMTLTEAFF	TGTGCCAGCAGTTTATCCCCGGGAATGACACTCACTGAAGCTTTCTTT
NA	TRBV4-3	TRBJ2-3	NA	CASSQDWPGRAYTQYF	TGCGCCAGCAGCCAAGACTGGCCGGGCCGGGCTTATACGCAGTATTTT
NA	TRBV19	TRBJ1-5	NA	CAAKQGRALNQPQHF	TGTGCCGCAAAACAGGGTCGCGCACTAAATCAGCCCCAGCATTTT
NA	TRBV6-5	TRBJ2-2	NA	CASGTGYAGELFF	TGTGCCAGCGGAACAGGGTATGCCGGGGAGCTGTTTTTT
NA	TRBV5-3	TRBJ1-3	NA	CARSLPGPTGNTIYF	TGTGCCAGAAGCTTGCCGGGGCCGACTGGAAACACCATATATTTT
once	TRBV27	TRBJ2-7	NA	CASSLIEGEQYF	TGTGCCAGCAGTTTAATCGAGGGCGAGCAGTACTTC
NA	TRBV4-1	TRBJ2-7	TRBD2	CASSQIAGQGTYEQYF	TGCGCCAGCAGCCAAATAGCGGGGCAGGGTACCTACGAGCAGTACTTC
NA	TRBV5-4	TRBJ1-1	NA	CASSLAGSITEAFF	TGTGCCAGCAGCTTGGCAGGGAGTATCACTGAAGCTTTCTTT
NA	TRBV7-6	TRBJ2-5	TRBD2	CASSLAGGLGETQYF	TGTGCCAGCAGCCTAGCGGGAGGGCTGGGGGAGACCCAGTACTTC
NA	TRBV9	TRBJ2-7	TRBD1	CASSVDGTGLGEQYF	TGTGCCAGCAGCGTAGACGGGACAGGGCTGGGGGAGCAGTACTTC
once	TRBV30	TRBJ1-1	NA	CAWSVLGDTEAFF	TGTGCCTGGAGTGTCTTAGGAGACACTGAAGCTTTCTTT
NA	TRBV7-9	TRBJ2-1	TRBD2	CASSLAGLAGGFTNEQFF	TGTGCCAGCAGCTTAGCCGGACTAGCGGGGGGGTTCACTAATGAGCAGTTCTTC
NA	TRBV2	TRBJ2-1	TRBD2	CASTGTSGNEQFF	TGTGCCAGCACAGGGACTAGCGGCAATGAGCAGTTCTTC
NA	TRBV7-9	TRBJ2-1	TRBD1	CASSSDRELSYNEQFF	TGTGCCAGCAGCTCGGACAGGGAACTGTCCTACAATGAGCAGTTCTTC
NA	TRBV2	TRBJ1-4	NA	CASSPLETTNEKLFF	TGTGCCAGCAGCCCCCTCGAGACAACTAATGAAAAACTGTTTTTT
NA	TRBV4-1	TRBJ2-1	NA	CASSHTRANEQFF	TGCGCCAGCAGCCACACCAGGGCAAATGAGCAGTTCTTC
NA	TRBV5-6	TRBJ2-7	TRBD2	CASSRAGREGYSYEQYF	TGTGCCAGCTCCAGAGCGGGCCGGGAGGGTTACTCCTACGAGCAGTACTTC
NA	TRBV5-1	TRBJ1-4	TRBD1	CASSGRTGVDEKLFF	TGCGCCAGCAGCGGGAGGACAGGGGTAGATGAAAAACTGTTTTTT
once	TRBV11-2	TRBJ1-6	NA	CASSLDRSAEYNSPLHF	TGTGCCAGCAGCTTAGATAGGAGCGCAGAATATAATTCACCCCTCCACTTT
NA	TRBV4-1	TRBJ2-7	TRBD2	CASSPEAGEGYEQYF	TGCGCCAGCAGCCCCGAGGCGGGGGAGGGCTACGAGCAGTACTTC
NA	TRBV2	TRBJ1-2	TRBD1	CASRDGTGYGYTF	TGTGCCAGCAGGGACGGGACAGGCTATGGCTACACCTTC
NA	TRBV28	TRBJ1-2	NA	CASGPATVTNYGYTF	TGTGCCAGCGGACCGGCGACGGTGACTAACTATGGCTACACCTTC
once	TRBV6-5	TRBJ2-7	NA	CASSPGLTYEQYF	TGTGCCAGCAGTCCGGGGCTTACCTACGAGCAGTACTTC
NA	TRBV6-5	TRBJ2-7	NA	CASSPSVQDYEQYF	TGTGCCAGCAGTCCCAGCGTGCAAGACTACGAGCAGTACTTC
NA	TRBV6-6	TRBJ2-3	TRBD2	CASSYSTSGITDTQYF	TGTGCCAGCAGTTACTCGACGAGCGGGATCACAGATACGCAGTATTTT
NA	TRBV2	TRBJ1-6	NA	CASSDRAPYNSPLHF	TGTGCCAGCAGTGACAGGGCCCCCTATAATTCACCCCTCCACTTT
NA	TRBV28	TRBJ2-5	TRBD1	CASSHFRDSEETQYF	TGTGCCAGCAGCCATTTTCGGGACAGTGAAGAGACCCAGTACTTC
NA	TRBV5-4	TRBJ1-1	NA	CASSLGRAEAFF	TGTGCCAGCAGCTTGGGGCGGGCTGAAGCTTTCTTT
NA	TRBV5-4	TRBJ1-2	TRBD1	CASSWTGTANYGYTF	TGTGCCAGCAGCTGGACCGGGACAGCTAACTATGGCTACACCTTC
NA	TRBV7-9	TRBJ2-1	NA	CASSTPFGGGGYEQFF	TGTGCCAGCAGCACCCCGTTTGGGGGCGGAGGCTATGAGCAGTTCTTC
NA	TRBV4-3	TRBJ2-7	TRBD2	CASSQDRTSGSYEQYF	TGCGCCAGCAGCCAAGATCGGACTAGCGGATCATACGAGCAGTACTTC
once	TRBV13	TRBJ1-1	NA	CASSLGGDEGTTEAFF	TGTGCCAGCAGCTTAGGTGGAGACGAGGGGACAACTGAAGCTTTCTTT
NA	TRBV15	TRBJ2-1	TRBD2	CATVELAEHNEQFF	TGTGCCACCGTTGAACTAGCGGAACACAATGAGCAGTTCTTC
NA	TRBV6-5	TRBJ1-1	NA	CASSYSSWGLDTEAFF	TGTGCCAGCAGTTACTCGAGCTGGGGGCTGGACACTGAAGCTTTCTTT
few	TRBV2	TRBJ1-5	NA	CASSGLFYSNQPQHF	TGTGCCAGCAGTGGGCTGTTCTATAGCAATCAGCCCCAGCATTTT
NA	TRBV6-5	TRBJ2-5	NA	CASSSTPEGRQETQYF	TGTGCCAGCAGTTCCACCCCTGAGGGCAGACAAGAGACCCAGTACTTC
once	TRBV9	TRBJ1-1	NA	CASSPGGVGTEAFF	TGTGCCAGCAGCCCCGGGGGAGTCGGCACTGAAGCTTTCTTT
once	TRBV10-3	TRBJ1-3	TRBD1	CAISGGTGHSGNTIYF	TGTGCCATCAGTGGTGGGACAGGCCACTCTGGAAACACCATATATTTT
NA	TRBV6-1	TRBJ2-7	NA	CASSTGGHEQYF	TGTGCCAGCAGTACCGGGGGGCACGAGCAGTACTTC
NA	TRBV29-1	TRBJ2-1	NA	CSVVPYGSSYNEQFF	TGCAGCGTTGTACCTTACGGGAGCTCCTACAATGAGCAGTTCTTC
NA	TRBV11-2	TRBJ2-7	NA	CASTPSSYEQYF	TGTGCCAGCACGCCTAGCTCCTACGAGCAGTACTTC
NA	TRBV27	TRBJ2-7	TRBD2	CASSFERGSLIEQYF	TGTGCCAGCAGTTTTGAGCGGGGGTCCCTTATTGAGCAGTACTTC
NA	TRBV25-1	TRBJ2-3	NA	CASSPGASDTQYF	TGTGCCAGCAGCCCGGGCGCTTCAGATACGCAGTATTTT